This T cell receptor beta chain was obtained from a study of CD8 T cells in Susac syndrome. When the RNA was reverse transcribed, random hexamers were used with an input of about 0.5 to 1 ug. Coverage of TCR beta CDR3 amplification by immunoSEQ multiplex PCR extended to 54 Vbeta and 13 Jbeta. TCRdb itself ran the immunoSEQ multiplex PCR reads through MiXCR, one entry per CDR3 protein. This sample has more than 95,000 distinct CDR3 sequences; 90% to 95% occur once, and the top ten carry around 0.3%. CDR1 is LGHNT, CDR2 FRNRAP, per germline. The CDR3 length is 15 residues. V dropped 6 bases and J dropped 1; count of bases not matched to a gene: 7. The T cells that were sequenced for TCR beta were CD8+ and CD4+ cells from blood. The multiple sclerosis controls comprised treatment-naive patients whose relapsing-remitting disease was stable or active.

The sample was CD8+ T cells from PBMCs. The V gene is TRBV12-5, the J gene TRBJ2-3; 7 positions agree with TRBD1. This TCR derives from a human donor with multiple sclerosis. Here the CDR3 DNA reads TGTGCTAGTGGCCCAACAGGGGACGGCACAGATACGCAGTATTTT. This translates into CASGPTGDGTDTQYF.